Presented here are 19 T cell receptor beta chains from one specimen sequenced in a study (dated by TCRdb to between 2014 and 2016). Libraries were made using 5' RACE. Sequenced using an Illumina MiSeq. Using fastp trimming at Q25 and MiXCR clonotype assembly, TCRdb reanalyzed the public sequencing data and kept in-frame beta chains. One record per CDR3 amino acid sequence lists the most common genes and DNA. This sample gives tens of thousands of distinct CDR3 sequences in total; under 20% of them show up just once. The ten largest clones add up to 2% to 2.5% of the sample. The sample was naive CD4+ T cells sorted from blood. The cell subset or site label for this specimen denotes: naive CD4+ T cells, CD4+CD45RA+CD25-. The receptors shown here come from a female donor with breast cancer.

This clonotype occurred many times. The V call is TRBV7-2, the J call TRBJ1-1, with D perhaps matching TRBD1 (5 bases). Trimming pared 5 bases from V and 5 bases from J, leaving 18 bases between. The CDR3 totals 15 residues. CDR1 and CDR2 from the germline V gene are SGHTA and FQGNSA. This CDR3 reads CASSVAPGRGTEAFF. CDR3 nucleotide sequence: TGTGCCAGCAGCGTCGCACCCGGTCGGGGGACTGAAGCTTTCTTT.

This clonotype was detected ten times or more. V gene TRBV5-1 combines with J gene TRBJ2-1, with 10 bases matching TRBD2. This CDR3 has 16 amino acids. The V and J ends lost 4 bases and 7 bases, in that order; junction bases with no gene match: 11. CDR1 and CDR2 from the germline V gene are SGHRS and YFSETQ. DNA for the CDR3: TGCGCCAGCAGCACCCAACCTAGCGGGAGTTGGAATGAGCAGTTCTTC. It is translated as CASSTQPSGSWNEQFF. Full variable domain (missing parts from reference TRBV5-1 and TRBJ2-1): KAGVTQTPRYLIKTRGQQVTLSCSPISGHRSVSWYQQTPGQGLQFLFEYFSETQRNKGNFPGRFSGRQFSNSRSEMNVSTLELGDSALYLCASSTQPSGSWNEQFFGPGTRLTVL.

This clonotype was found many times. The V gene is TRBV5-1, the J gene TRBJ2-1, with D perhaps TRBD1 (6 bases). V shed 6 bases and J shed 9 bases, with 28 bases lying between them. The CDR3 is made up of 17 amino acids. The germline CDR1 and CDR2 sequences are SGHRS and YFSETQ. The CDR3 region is CASTPNPESNRDTEQFF. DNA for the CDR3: TGCGCCAGCACCCCCAACCCAGAATCAAACCGGGACACTGAGCAGTTCTTC.

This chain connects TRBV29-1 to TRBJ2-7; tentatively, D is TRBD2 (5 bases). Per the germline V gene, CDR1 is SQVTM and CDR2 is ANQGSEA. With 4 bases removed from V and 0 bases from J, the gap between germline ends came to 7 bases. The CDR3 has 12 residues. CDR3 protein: CSVVDSSYEQYF. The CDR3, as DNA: TGCAGCGTTGTGGACTCCTCCTACGAGCAGTACTTC.

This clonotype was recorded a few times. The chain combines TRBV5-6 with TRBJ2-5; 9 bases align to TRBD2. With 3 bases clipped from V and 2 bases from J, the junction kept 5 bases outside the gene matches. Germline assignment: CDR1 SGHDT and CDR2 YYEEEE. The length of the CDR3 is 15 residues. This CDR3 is CASSSVSGGQETQYF. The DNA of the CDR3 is TGTGCCAGCAGCTCCGTTAGCGGGGGACAAGAGACCCAGTACTTC.

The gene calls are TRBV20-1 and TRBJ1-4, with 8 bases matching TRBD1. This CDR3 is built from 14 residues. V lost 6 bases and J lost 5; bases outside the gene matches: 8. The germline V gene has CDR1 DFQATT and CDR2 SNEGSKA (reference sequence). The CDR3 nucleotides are TGCAGTGCCGCCTTCAGACAGGGGAATGAAAAACTGTTTTTT. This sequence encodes CSAAFRQGNEKLFF.

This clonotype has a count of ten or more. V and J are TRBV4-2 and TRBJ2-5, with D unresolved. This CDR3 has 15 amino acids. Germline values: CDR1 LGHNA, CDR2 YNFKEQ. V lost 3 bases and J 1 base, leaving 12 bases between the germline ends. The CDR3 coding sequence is TGTGCCAGCAGCCAGCGTGAGAGCAGCCAAGAGACCCAGTACTTC. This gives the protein CASSQRESSQETQYF.

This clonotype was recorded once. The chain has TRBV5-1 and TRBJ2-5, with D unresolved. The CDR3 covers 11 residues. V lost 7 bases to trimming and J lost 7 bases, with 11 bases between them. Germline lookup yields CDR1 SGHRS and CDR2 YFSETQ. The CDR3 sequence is CASAKDGTQYF. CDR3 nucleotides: TGCGCCAGCGCAAAAGACGGGACCCAGTACTTC.

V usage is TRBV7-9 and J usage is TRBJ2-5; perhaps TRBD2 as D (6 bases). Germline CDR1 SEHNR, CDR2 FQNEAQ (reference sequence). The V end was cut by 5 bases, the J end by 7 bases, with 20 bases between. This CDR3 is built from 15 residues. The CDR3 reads CASSQSYVGTGTQYF. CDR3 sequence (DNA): TGTGCCAGCAGCCAATCCTACGTGGGGACTGGGACCCAGTACTTC.

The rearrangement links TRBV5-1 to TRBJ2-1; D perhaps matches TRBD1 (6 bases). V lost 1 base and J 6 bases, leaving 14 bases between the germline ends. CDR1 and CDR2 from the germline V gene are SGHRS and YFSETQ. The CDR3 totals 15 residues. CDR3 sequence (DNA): TGCGCCAGCAGCTTGCAGGGGTCGGGCAGCAATGAGCAGTTCTTC. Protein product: CASSLQGSGSNEQFF.

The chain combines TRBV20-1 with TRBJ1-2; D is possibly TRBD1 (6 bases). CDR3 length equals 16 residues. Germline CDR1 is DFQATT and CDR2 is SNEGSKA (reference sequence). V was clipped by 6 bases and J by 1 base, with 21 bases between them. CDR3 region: CSAIAGTQIDNYGYTF. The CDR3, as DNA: TGCAGTGCCATAGCCGGGACACAGATAGATAACTATGGCTACACCTTC.

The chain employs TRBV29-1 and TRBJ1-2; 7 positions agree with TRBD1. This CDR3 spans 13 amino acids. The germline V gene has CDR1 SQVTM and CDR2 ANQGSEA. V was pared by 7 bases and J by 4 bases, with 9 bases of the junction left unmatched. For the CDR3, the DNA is TGCAGCGGCCTGACAGGGCAAGGCTATGGCTACACCTTC. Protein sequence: CSGLTGQGYGYTF.

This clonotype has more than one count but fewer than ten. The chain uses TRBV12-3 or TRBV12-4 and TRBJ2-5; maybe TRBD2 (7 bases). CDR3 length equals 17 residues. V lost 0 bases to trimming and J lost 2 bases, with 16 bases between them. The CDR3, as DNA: TGTGCCAGCAGTTTAGCGGGGGGCGGGAGTCTTCAAGAGACCCAGTACTTC. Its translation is CASSLAGGGSLQETQYF.

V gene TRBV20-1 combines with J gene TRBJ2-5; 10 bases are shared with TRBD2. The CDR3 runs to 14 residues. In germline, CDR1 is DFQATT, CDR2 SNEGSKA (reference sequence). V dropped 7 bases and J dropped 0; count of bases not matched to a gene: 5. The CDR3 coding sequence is TGCAGTGTAAAACTAGCGGGGTACCAAGAGACCCAGTACTTC. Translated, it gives CSVKLAGYQETQYF.

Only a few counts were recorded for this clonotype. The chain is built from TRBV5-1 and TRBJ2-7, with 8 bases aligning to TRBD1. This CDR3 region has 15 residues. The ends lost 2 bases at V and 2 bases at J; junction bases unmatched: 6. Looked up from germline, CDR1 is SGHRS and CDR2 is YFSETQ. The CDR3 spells CASSLGDRRTYEQYF. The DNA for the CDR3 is TGCGCCAGCAGCTTAGGGGACAGGAGAACCTACGAGCAGTACTTC.

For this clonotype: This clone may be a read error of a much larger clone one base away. This chain's CDR3 is CASRPGQTFGSEQYF. The CDR3 bases are TGCGCCAGCAGGCCGGGACAGACATTTGGGTCCGAGCAGTACTTC. The gene calls are TRBV5-1 and TRBJ2-7; TRBD1 agrees at 7 bases. Per the germline V gene, CDR1 is SGHRS and CDR2 is YFSETQ. This CDR3 has 15 amino acids. V lost 5 bases, J lost 6 bases, and 14 bases stayed unmatched.

The CDR3 loop reads CASSQAAKYGYTF. The CDR3 nucleotides are TGCGCCAGCAGCCAAGCGGCCAAATATGGCTACACCTTC. J is TRBJ1-2 and V is TRBV4-1; D gene uncertain. The germline V gene encodes CDR1 MGHRA and CDR2 YSYEKL. Trimming took 1 base from V and 5 from J, leaving 8 bases between them. This CDR3 has 13 residues.

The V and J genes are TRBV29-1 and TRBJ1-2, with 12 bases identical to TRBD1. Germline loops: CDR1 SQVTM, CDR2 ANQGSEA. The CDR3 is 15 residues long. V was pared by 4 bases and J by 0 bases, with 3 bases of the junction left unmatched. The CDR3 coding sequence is TGCAGCGTTGGGGGACAGGGGGCATCTAACTATGGCTACACCTTC. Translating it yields CSVGGQGASNYGYTF. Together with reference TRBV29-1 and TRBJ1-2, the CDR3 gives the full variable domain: SAVISQKPSRDICQRGTSLTIQCQVDSQVTMMFWYRQQPGQSLTLIATANQGSEATYESGFVIDKFPISRPNLTFSTLTVSNMSPEDSSIYLCSVGGQGASNYGYTFGSGTRLTVV.

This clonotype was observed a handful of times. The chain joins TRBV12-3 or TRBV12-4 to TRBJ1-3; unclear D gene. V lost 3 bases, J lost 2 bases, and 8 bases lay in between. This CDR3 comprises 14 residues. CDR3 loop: CASSFEVAGNTIYF. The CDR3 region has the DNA TGTGCCAGCAGTTTCGAGGTCGCTGGAAACACCATATATTTT.